This entry lists 2 T cell receptor beta chains sequenced from one sample in a study of CD8 T cells in ankylosing spondylitis (dated by TCRdb to about 2017). Libraries were built with 5' RACE. Instrument on record: Illumina HiSeq 2500. In TCRdb, the public reads were trimmed at Q25 with fastp and aligned with MiXCR, with productive beta chains retained. Each entry is one CDR3 protein sequence, shown with its most common DNA and genes. In this sample the table shows some 37,000 distinct CDR3 sequences, around an eighth of which occur a single time. Under 35% of the sample is in the top ten clones. The sequenced sample was synovial fluid, either unsorted or a sorted T cell fraction (not recorded which). These receptors came from a male donor with ankylosing spondylitis.

The sample holds many counts of this clonotype. The rearrangement joins TRBV2 to TRBJ2-1; 7 bases are a match to TRBD2. The CDR3 has 15 amino acids. The ends lost 5 bases at V and 6 bases at J; junction bases unmatched: 10. Germline V gene sequence: CDR1 SNHLY, CDR2 FYNNEI. This CDR3 reads CASSPGLGLSNEQFF. CDR3 in DNA: TGTGCCAGCAGTCCCGGACTAGGCCTATCCAATGAGCAGTTCTTC.

This clonotype was detected many times. V is TRBV27 and J is TRBJ1-4; the D is unclear. This CDR3 comprises 13 residues. Germline CDR1 MNHEY, CDR2 SMNVEV (reference sequence). V was pared by 9 bases and J by 5 bases, with 13 bases between. The CDR3 bases are TGTGCCAGTTTCGCGCCCCGCAATGAAAAACTGTTTTTT. This encodes CASFAPRNEKLFF.